What follows are 13 T cell receptor beta chains derived from one specimen sequenced in a study of T-cell memory formation after mild COVID-19. Each CDR3 protein gets one entry after TCRdb re-called the 5' RACE reads with MiXCR. Of about 350,000 distinct CDR3 sequences in the sample, 20% were seen once. Input material: PBMCs or a T cell subset sorted from them (not recorded which). The receptors come from a man between 18 and 35 years old who had mild COVID-19 (a few samples of this study predate the infection). Cell type and time point are not known.

V and J are TRBV7-8 and TRBJ2-5; D is undetermined. The germline V gene encodes CDR1 SGHVS and CDR2 FQNEAQ. This CDR3 contains 14 residues. V was shortened by 5 bases and J by 3 bases, with 13 bases between the two germline ends. CDR3 protein: CASSRRNPEETQYF. As DNA, the CDR3 is TGTGCCAGCAGCCGACGGAACCCCGAAGAGACCCAGTACTTC.

The sample holds a few counts of this clonotype. The chain is built from TRBV5-1 and TRBJ2-2; possibly TRBD1 for D (6 bases). The V and J ends lost 5 bases and 0 bases respectively, with 8 bases between them. The CDR3 covers 14 residues. Germline CDR1 SGHRS, CDR2 YFSETQ. The CDR3, as DNA: TGCGCCAGCAGACAGGGACCGAACACCGGGGAGCTGTTTTTT. Translated: CASRQGPNTGELFF. The full variable domain, in which reference TRBV5-1 and TRBJ2-2 provide the parts outside the CDR3, is KAGVTQTPRYLIKTRGQQVTLSCSPISGHRSVSWYQQTPGQGLQFLFEYFSETQRNKGNFPGRFSGRQFSNSRSEMNVSTLELGDSALYLCASRQGPNTGELFFGEGSRLTVL.

This clonotype has a single count. The genes are TRBV7-9 and TRBJ1-1; D is uncertain. The CDR3 loop spans 14 amino acids. Trimming took 1 base from V and 2 from J, leaving 8 bases between them. Looked up from germline, CDR1 is SEHNR and CDR2 is FQNEAQ (reference sequence). CDR3 region: CASSLVIVNTEAFF. CDR3 coding DNA: TGTGCCAGCAGCTTAGTCATAGTAAACACTGAAGCTTTCTTT. Full variable domain (remainder filled in from reference TRBV7-9 and TRBJ1-1): DTGVSQNPRHKITKRGQNVTFRCDPISEHNRLYWYRQTLGQGPEFLTYFQNEAQLEKSRLLSDRFSAERPKGSFSTLEIQRTEQGDSAMYLCASSLVIVNTEAFFGQGTRLTVV.

This chain joins TRBV7-3 and TRBJ2-2; 9 nucleotides line up with TRBD1. The V gene end was trimmed by 4 bases and the J gene end by 0 bases; junction bases not matched to a gene: 3. Germline values: CDR1 SGHTA, CDR2 FQGTGA. This CDR3 region has 16 residues. CDR3 residues: CASSWTGVSNTGELFF. The CDR3 DNA is TGTGCCAGCAGCTGGACAGGGGTATCGAACACCGGGGAGCTGTTTTTT. The full variable domain, rest sourced from reference TRBV7-3 and TRBJ2-2, is GAGVSQTPSNKVTEKGKYVELRCDPISGHTALYWYRQSLGQGPEFLIYFQGTGAADDSGLPNDRFFAVRPEGSVSTLKIQRTERGDSAVYLCASSWTGVSNTGELFFGEGSRLTVL.

Written as DNA, the CDR3 is TGTGCCACCAGTGATTCCGCGGGGGGATCGGGAGAGACCCAGTACTTC. Amino acids: CATSDSAGGSGETQYF. The genes are TRBV24-1 and TRBJ2-5; 8 nucleotides agree with TRBD2. This CDR3 is 16 amino acids long. Germline V gene sequence: CDR1 KGHDR, CDR2 SFDVKD. The trim removed 2 bases at V and 4 bases at J, leaving 8 bases unmatched.

This clonotype occurred a few times. The chain combines TRBV5-5 with TRBJ2-7; 8 bases map to TRBD1. J lost 2 bases, V lost 7 bases, and 8 bases had no gene match. The CDR3 runs to 14 residues. Looked up from germline, CDR1 is SGHKS and CDR2 is YYEKEE (reference sequence). The CDR3 coding sequence is TGTGCCAGCGGTATCCGGACAGGGACCTACGAGCAGTACGTC. This codes for CASGIRTGTYEQYV.

This chain links TRBV4-1 with TRBJ1-1; D unresolved. The CDR3 is made up of 15 amino acids. V was pared by 1 base and J by 3 bases, with 12 bases between. The germline CDR1 and CDR2 sequences are MGHRA and YSYEKL. DNA of the CDR3: TGCGCCAGCAGCCAAGTAGGGCTAGGGCACACTGAAGCTTTCTTT. Amino acids: CASSQVGLGHTEAFF.

V gene TRBV20-1 combines with J gene TRBJ2-1, with D perhaps being TRBD1 or TRBD2 (7 bases each). CDR3 length equals 13 residues. CDR1 DFQATT and CDR2 SNEGSKA come from the germline V gene (reference sequence). Trimming pared 0 bases from V and 8 bases from J, leaving 11 bases between. The CDR3 bases are TGCAGTGCTAGAGAGACAGGGAGGGATGAGCAGTTCTTC. Encoded protein: CSARETGRDEQFF.

The CDR3 DNA is TGCGCCAGCAGCTTAAACTTAGATACGCAGTATTTT. Residues: CASSLNLDTQYF. The chain employs TRBV5-1 and TRBJ2-3; D not resolved. The V gene's germline CDR1 is SGHRS and CDR2 YFSETQ. V gave up 2 bases and J gave up 5 bases, with 6 bases separating them. The CDR3 spans 12 residues.

The rearrangement links TRBV3-1 to TRBJ1-1; D may be TRBD1 (5 bases). CDR3 length equals 15 residues. Germline V gene data show CDR1 as LGHDT and CDR2 as YNNKEL (reference sequence). V dropped 4 bases and J dropped 4 bases, with 16 bases sitting between them. CDR3 nucleotide sequence: TGTGCCAGCAGCCTGGGAGGGTCCAGGGCCACTGAAGCTTTCTTT. It translates to CASSLGGSRATEAFF.

This clonotype came up once. A clone one base away is much larger, so this may be a read error. The chain is built from TRBV18 and TRBJ2-5; D gene ambiguous. Germline values: CDR1 KGHSH, CDR2 LQKENI. The germline V and J ends were trimmed by 2 bases and 4 bases, with 11 bases remaining between them. CDR3 size: 14 residues. CDR3 in amino acids: CASSPGNLRETQYF. The CDR3 bases are TGTGCCAGCTCACCAGGCAATCTACGAGAGACCCAGTACTTC.

J is TRBJ1-6 and V is TRBV9; D not certain. Trimming shortened V by 3 bases and J by 6 bases, and 4 bases separated the two germline ends. CDR3 length equals 12 residues. Germline assignment: CDR1 SGDLS and CDR2 YYNGEE. CDR3 residues: CASSGSNSPLHF. Written as DNA, the CDR3 is TGTGCCAGCAGCGGGTCTAATTCACCCCTCCACTTT.

A few counts support this clonotype. CDR3 nucleotides: TGCAGCGTTGGTTCCGATCTCTATGGCTACACCTTC. As protein: CSVGSDLYGYTF. The chain is built from TRBV29-1 and TRBJ1-2; D uncertain. This CDR3 is built from 12 residues. With 4 bases removed from V and 4 bases from J, the gap between germline ends came to 10 bases. Germline CDR1 SQVTM, CDR2 ANQGSEA.